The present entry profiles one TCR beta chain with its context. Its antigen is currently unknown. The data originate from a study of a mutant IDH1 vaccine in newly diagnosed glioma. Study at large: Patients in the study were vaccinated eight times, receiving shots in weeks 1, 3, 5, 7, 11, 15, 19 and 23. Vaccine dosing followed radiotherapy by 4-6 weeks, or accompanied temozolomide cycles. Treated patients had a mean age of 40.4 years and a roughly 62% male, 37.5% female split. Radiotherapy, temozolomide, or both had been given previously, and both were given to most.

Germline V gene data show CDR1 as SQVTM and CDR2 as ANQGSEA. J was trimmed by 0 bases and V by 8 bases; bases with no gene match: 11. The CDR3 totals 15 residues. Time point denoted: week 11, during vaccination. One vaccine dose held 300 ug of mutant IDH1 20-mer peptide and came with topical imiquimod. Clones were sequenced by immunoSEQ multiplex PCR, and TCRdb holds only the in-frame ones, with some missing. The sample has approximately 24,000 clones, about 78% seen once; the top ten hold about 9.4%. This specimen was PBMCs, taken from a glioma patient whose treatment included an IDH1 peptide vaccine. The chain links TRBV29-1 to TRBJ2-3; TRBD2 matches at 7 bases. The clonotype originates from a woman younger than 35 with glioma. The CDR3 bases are TGCAGCATAGCTAGCGGATCCTCTAGCACAGATACGCAGTATTTT. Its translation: CSIASGSSSTDTQYF.